These 10 T cell receptor beta chains came from one sample sequenced in a study of blood T cell repertoires in COVID-19. Profiling relied on immunoSEQ multiplex PCR, and the TCRdb table lists in-frame clones only, not all of them. Of about 65,000 clones in the sample, approximately 93% are singletons; the top ten hold approximately 2.9%. The source material was peripheral blood. The receptors stem from a man in his 70s with active COVID-19.

This rearrangement joins TRBV29-1 to TRBJ2-5, with D maybe TRBD1 (5 bases). Per germline, CDR1 SQVTM and CDR2 ANQGSEA. Trimming pared 4 bases from V and 2 bases from J, leaving 11 bases between. This CDR3 is 13 amino acids long. For the CDR3, the DNA is TGCAGCGTTGTTACAGGTTTGCAAGAGACCCAGTACTTC. Translated: CSVVTGLQETQYF. Variable domain in full (rest from reference TRBV29-1 and TRBJ2-5): SAVISQKPSRDICQRGTSLTIQCQVDSQVTMMFWYRQQPGQSLTLIATANQGSEATYESGFVIDKFPISRPNLTFSTLTVSNMSPEDSSIYLCSVVTGLQETQYFGPGTRLLVL.

The chain has TRBV10-3 and TRBJ2-7; possibly TRBD1 for D (6 bases). The CDR3 runs to 13 residues. V lost 6 bases, J lost 7 bases, and 16 bases lay in between. The germline gives CDR1 ENHRY, CDR2 SYGVKD. The CDR3 DNA follows: TGTGCCATCAGACCGGGACACCTTTCTGAGCAGTACGTC. This translates into CAIRPGHLSEQYV.

This chain uses TRBV3-1 (or the pseudogene TRBV3-2) with TRBJ2-7; D unresolved. CDR3 length equals 15 residues. CDR1 and CDR2 from the germline V gene are LGHDT and YNNKEL (reference sequence). Trimming shortened V by 0 bases and J by 4 bases, and 13 bases separated the two germline ends. DNA of the CDR3: TGTGCCAGCAGCCAAGATCTGAGGAGCACATACGAGCAGTACTTC. Translating it yields CASSQDLRSTYEQYF.

This sequence joins TRBV3-1 (or the pseudogene TRBV3-2) and TRBJ2-5; a weak D match, TRBD2 (7 bases). Trimming took off 4 bases at V and 7 bases at J, with 19 bases between the two ends. This CDR3 region has 15 residues. Germline CDR1 LGHDT, CDR2 YNNKEL (reference sequence). CDR3 DNA sequence: TGTGCCAGCAGCCCAATGGGCGGGGGCCCGGGGACCCAGTACTTC. Translation gives CASSPMGGGPGTQYF.

This sequence joins TRBV7-9 and TRBJ2-7; the D gene is possibly TRBD2 (5 bases). CDR1 and CDR2 from the germline V gene are SEHNR and FQNEAQ (reference sequence). V was trimmed by 1 base and J by 3 bases, leaving 13 bases between them. The CDR3 extends over 15 amino acids. CDR3 amino acids: CASSLGAHRGYEQYF. The CDR3 coding sequence is TGTGCCAGCAGCTTAGGGGCCCATCGGGGCTACGAGCAGTACTTC. Combining the CDR3 with reference TRBV7-9 and TRBJ2-7 gives the whole variable domain DTGVSQNPRHKITKRGQNVTFRCDPISEHNRLYWYRQTLGQGPEFLTYFQNEAQLEKSRLLSDRFSAERPKGSFSTLEIQRTEQGDSAMYLCASSLGAHRGYEQYFGPGTRLTVT.

The chain is built from TRBV19 and TRBJ2-7; weak D call: TRBD2 (5 bases). CDR3 length equals 15 residues. The V gene's germline CDR1 is LNHDA and CDR2 SQIVND (reference sequence). V was cut by 1 base and J by 0 bases, with 10 bases left in between. The CDR3 sequence: CASSIVRGRSYEQYF. DNA for the CDR3: TGTGCCAGTAGTATAGTTCGAGGGCGCTCCTACGAGCAGTACTTC.

The chain recombines TRBV2 with TRBJ2-1, with D tentatively TRBD2 (6 bases). The V gene's germline CDR1 is SNHLY and CDR2 FYNNEI. This CDR3 region has 12 residues. The ends were cut back, 8 bases at V and 15 bases at J, with 20 bases in the middle. The CDR3 is CASSLDLVGGFF. As DNA, the CDR3 is TGTGCCAGCTCCTTGGACTTGGTGGGAGGGTTCTTC.

The CDR3 loop reads CASSMAFGYTEAFF. The CDR3 DNA is TGTGCCAGTAGTATGGCGTTCGGGTATACTGAAGCTTTCTTT. The chain uses TRBV19 and TRBJ1-1; D unclear. The CDR3 is 14 residues long. Trimming removed 3 bases at V and 5 bases at J, with 13 bases between. Germline CDR1 and CDR2: LNHDA and SQIVND (reference sequence). Full variable domain (rest looked up from reference TRBV19 and TRBJ1-1): DGGITQSPKYLFRKEGQNVTLSCEQNLNHDAMYWYRQDPGQGLRLIYYSQIVNDFQKGDIAEGYSVSREKKESFPLTVTSAQKNPTAFYLCASSMAFGYTEAFFGQGTRLTVV.

This clone was observed a single time. V usage is TRBV3-1 (or the pseudogene TRBV3-2) and J usage is TRBJ1-2; TRBD1 agrees at 9 bases. V was pared by 2 bases and J by 8 bases, with 3 bases of the junction left unmatched. The CDR3 runs 13 residues. Germline CDR1 is LGHDT and CDR2 is YNNKEL (reference sequence). CDR3 sequence reads: CASSQHRGLGYTF. The CDR3 nucleotides are TGTGCCAGCAGCCAACACAGGGGGCTCGGCTACACCTTC.

Turning to this clone: The identical CDR3 is also encoded by other nucleotide sequences in the sample. V and J are TRBV18 and TRBJ2-5; D gene ambiguous. V lost 3 bases, J lost 2 bases, and 7 bases lay in between. CDR1 and CDR2 (germline): KGHSH, LQKENI. The CDR3 extends over 13 amino acids. Here the CDR3 DNA reads TGTGCCAGCTCACCCAGGTTGCAAGAGACCCAGTACTTC. Translating it yields CASSPRLQETQYF. The entire variable domain, with the rest obtained from reference TRBV18 and TRBJ2-5, is as follows: NAGVMQNPRHLVRRRGQEARLRCSPMKGHSHVYWYRQLPEEGLKFMVYLQKENIIDESGMPKERFSAEFPKEGPSILRIQQVVRGDSAAYFCASSPRLQETQYFGPGTRLLVL.